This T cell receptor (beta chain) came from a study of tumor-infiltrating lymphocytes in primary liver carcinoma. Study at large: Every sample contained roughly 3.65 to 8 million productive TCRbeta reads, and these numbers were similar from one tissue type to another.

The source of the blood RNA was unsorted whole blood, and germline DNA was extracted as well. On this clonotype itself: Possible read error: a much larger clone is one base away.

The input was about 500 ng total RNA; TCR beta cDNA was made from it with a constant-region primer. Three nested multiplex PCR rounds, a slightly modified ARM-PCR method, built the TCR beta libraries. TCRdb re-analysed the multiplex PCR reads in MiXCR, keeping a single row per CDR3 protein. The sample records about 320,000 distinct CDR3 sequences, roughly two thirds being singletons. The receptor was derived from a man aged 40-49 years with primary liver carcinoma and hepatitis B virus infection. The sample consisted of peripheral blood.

The CDR3 sequence is CATPLDGPTSGEQYF. CDR3 sequence (DNA): TGTGCCACCCCCTTGGACGGACCGACGTCTGGGGAGCAGTACTTC. V usage is TRBV6-2 or TRBV6-3 and J usage is TRBJ2-7; D call uncertain. The CDR3 is 15 residues long. V was shortened by 10 bases and J by 7 bases, with 26 bases between the two germline ends. The germline gives CDR1 MNHEY, CDR2 SVGEGT.